Shown below are 7 T cell receptor beta chains from a single sample sequenced in a study of blood T cell repertoires in COVID-19. TCRdb's table, derived via immunoSEQ multiplex PCR, lists solely in-frame clones and lacks some. The sample holds approximately 230,000 clones, roughly four fifths seen once. The specimen was peripheral blood. Source of these receptors: a man at least 80 years old with acute or convalescent COVID-19.

The J gene is TRBJ1-1, the V gene TRBV5-1, with unresolved D. CDR1 is SGHRS and CDR2 is YFSETQ in the germline V gene. The CDR3 is 13 residues long. V lost 5 bases and J 2 bases, leaving 10 bases between the germline ends. CDR3 bases: TGCGCCAGCAGTTTGACGACTAACACTGAAGCTTTCTTT. It translates to CASSLTTNTEAFF. The full variable domain, rest sourced from reference TRBV5-1 and TRBJ1-1, is KAGVTQTPRYLIKTRGQQVTLSCSPISGHRSVSWYQQTPGQGLQFLFEYFSETQRNKGNFPGRFSGRQFSNSRSEMNVSTLELGDSALYLCASSLTTNTEAFFGQGTRLTVV.

A single count supports this clone. The chain uses TRBV23-1 and TRBJ2-1; D is unclear. TRBV23-1 has ORF status, its function being uncertain. The germline V and J ends were trimmed by 8 bases and 13 bases, with 12 bases remaining between them. The CDR3 extends over 10 amino acids. CDR3 sequence reads: CASVQEGQFF. In DNA form, the CDR3 reads TGCGCCAGCGTTCAGGAAGGCCAGTTCTTC.

The V and J genes are TRBV28 and TRBJ2-7, with no clear D. Trimming removed 5 bases from V and 0 bases from J, with 11 bases in between. This CDR3 has 14 amino acids. Germline V gives CDR1 MDHEN, CDR2 SYDVKM. CDR3 loop: CASSPVVSSYEQYF. The CDR3 nucleotides read TGTGCCAGCAGTCCCGTGGTGAGCTCCTACGAGCAGTACTTC.

The rearrangement joins TRBV23-1 to TRBJ2-7; a possible D gene is TRBD1 (7 bases). TRBV23-1 is an ORF for which the function is uncertain. This CDR3 spans 19 amino acids. V lost 2 bases and J 0 bases, leaving 23 bases between the germline ends. CDR3 DNA sequence: TGCGCCAGCAGTCAAAAGGGACAGTCGCTAGCGACGAGCTCCTACGAGCAGTACTTC. Amino acid sequence: CASSQKGQSLATSSYEQYF.

The chain couples TRBV25-1 to TRBJ1-3; D unclear. This CDR3 spans 11 amino acids. Germline V gene sequence: CDR1 MGHDK, CDR2 SYGVNS. Deletions cut 4 bases from V and 4 bases from J, with 2 bases between. Written as DNA, the CDR3 is TGTGCCAGCAGTGCGGGAAACACCATATATTTT. It is translated as CASSAGNTIYF.

The J gene is TRBJ1-5, the V gene TRBV5-1; D is unclear. CDR1 SGHRS and CDR2 YFSETQ come from the germline V gene. Deletions cut 0 bases from V and 4 bases from J, with 11 bases between. The CDR3 sequence is 15 residues long. The CDR3 coding sequence is TGCGCCAGCAGCTTGGGAGGAGGGCAAAATCAGCCCCAGCATTTT. The encoded protein is CASSLGGGQNQPQHF.

This clone turned up a few times. The rearrangement uses TRBV7-3 and TRBJ1-2, with 8 bases matching TRBD1. Losses at the gene ends were 4 bases for V and 3 bases for J; bases not matched to a gene: 13. Germline V gene lookup returns CDR1 SGHTA and CDR2 FQGTGA. The CDR3 runs 17 residues. Here the CDR3 DNA reads TGTGCCAGCAGCTCGATGATGGACAGGGTCACTGACTATGGCTACACCTTC. Its protein product is CASSSMMDRVTDYGYTF.